This TCR beta chain was captured by sequencing in a study of blood T cell repertoires in COVID-19. Germline V gene sequence: CDR1 SQVTM, CDR2 ANQGSEA. The CDR3 covers 14 residues. The V and J ends lost 5 bases and 2 bases, in that order; junction bases with no gene match: 7. Repertoires were generated with immunoSEQ multiplex PCR, while TCRdb's copy carries only in-frame clones and drops some. The table shows a few hundred thousand clones, with 80% to 90% occurring only once. V and J are TRBV29-1 and TRBJ1-2, with TRBD1 identical over 8 bases. The sequence was obtained from a woman in her fifties or sixties who had recovered from COVID-19. Sequencing used PBMCs or T cells enriched from blood (not recorded which). The CDR3 DNA reads as TGCAGCGTTATCTCGGGACAGGAAAACTATGGCTACACCTTC. Encoded protein: CSVISGQENYGYTF.